Each of the 21 T cell receptor beta chains below was sequenced from the same sample in a study of blood T cell repertoires in COVID-19. Some clones are missing from TCRdb's copy, which holds only in-frame ones; the method was immunoSEQ multiplex PCR. The sample lists 150,000 to 200,000 clones; approximately 91% were seen once. The sequencing input was peripheral blood. These receptors were taken from a middle-aged man with acute or convalescent COVID-19.

This chain links TRBV11-2 with TRBJ2-7; 7 positions match TRBD1. Germline loops: CDR1 SGHAT, CDR2 FQNNGV. Trimming took 5 bases from V and 6 from J; bases not matched to a gene: 13. CDR3 size: 15 residues. This CDR3 is CASSPTGTAATEQYF. In DNA, the CDR3 is TGTGCCAGCAGCCCCACCGGGACAGCGGCTACCGAGCAGTACTTC.

V gene TRBV14 combines with J gene TRBJ1-3; no definite D call. The germline V gene encodes CDR1 SGHDN and CDR2 FVKESK. The CDR3 sequence is 13 residues long. Trimming left V 0 bases short and J 3 bases short, with 3 bases between. The CDR3 nucleotides are TGTGCCAGCAGCCAAGATCTTGGAAACACCATATATTTT. It codes for CASSQDLGNTIYF.

V is TRBV7-2 and J is TRBJ2-2; 12 bases fit TRBD2. The CDR3 totals 16 residues. Germline trimming cut 5 bases from V and 6 bases from J; bases unmatched to any gene: 7. CDR1 and CDR2 from the germline V gene are SGHTA and FQGNSA. The CDR3 nucleotides read TGTGCCAGCAGCCCCATCCTAGCGGGGGGGCCCGGGGAGCTGTTTTTT. Its protein product is CASSPILAGGPGELFF.

The chain uses TRBV30 and TRBJ2-1, with TRBD2 as a possible D gene (6 bases). Germline V gene sequence: CDR1 GTSNPN, CDR2 SVGIG (reference sequence). CDR3 length: 13 amino acids. The V and J ends lost 2 bases and 7 bases respectively, with 12 bases between them. The CDR3 loop is CAWSRDSRNEQFF. DNA for the CDR3: TGTGCCTGGAGTCGGGACTCCAGAAATGAGCAGTTCTTC.

This chain connects TRBV4-3 to TRBJ1-2; 7 nucleotides match TRBD1. J lost 5 bases, V lost 1 base, and 1 base had no gene match. Germline V gene sequence: CDR1 LGHNA, CDR2 YSLEER. The CDR3 extends over 13 amino acids. In DNA form, the CDR3 reads TGCGCCAGCAGCCAAGGACAGGGATATGGCTACACCTTC. Its protein product is CASSQGQGYGYTF.

The rearrangement joins TRBV5-1 to TRBJ1-2, with 9 bases fitting TRBD1. The ends lost 4 bases at V and 1 base at J; junction bases unmatched: 8. CDR1 is SGHRS, CDR2 YFSETQ, per germline. This CDR3 comprises 16 residues. The CDR3 loop is CASSADRGHVNYGYTF. In nucleotides, the CDR3 is TGCGCCAGCAGCGCGGACAGGGGACACGTTAACTATGGCTACACCTTC.

V is TRBV7-2 and J is TRBJ2-5; no firm D call. Trimming took 2 bases from V and 2 from J, leaving 9 bases between them. The CDR3 sequence is 14 residues long. Per germline, CDR1 SGHTA and CDR2 FQGNSA. This CDR3 reads CASSLMVRQETQYF. In DNA form, the CDR3 reads TGTGCCAGCAGCTTAATGGTCAGACAAGAGACCCAGTACTTC.

The genes are TRBV27 and TRBJ2-2; the match to TRBD1 covers 7 bases. The CDR3 has 14 amino acids. The V and J ends lost 7 bases and 6 bases, in that order; junction bases with no gene match: 8. Germline CDR1 and CDR2: MNHEY and SMNVEV (reference sequence). The CDR3 region is CASKGQGVAGELFF. CDR3 DNA: TGTGCCAGCAAGGGGCAGGGGGTAGCCGGGGAGCTGTTTTTT.

This chain links TRBV11-2 with TRBJ1-2; TRBD1 is a possible D gene (5 bases). Trimming stripped 2 bases from V and 6 bases from J, with 19 bases between. This CDR3 region has 16 residues. The germline CDR1 and CDR2 sequences are SGHAT and FQNNGV. The CDR3 sequence: CASSLSPRGGTDGYTF. DNA of the CDR3: TGTGCCAGCAGCTTATCCCCGCGGGGGGGGACCGATGGCTACACCTTC.

The chain links TRBV7-9 to TRBJ2-1, with 8 nucleotides matching TRBD1. CDR1 SEHNR and CDR2 FQNEAQ come from the germline V gene (reference sequence). This CDR3 has 15 amino acids. Unmatched junction bases numbered 5, after V lost 5 bases and J lost 2 bases. The CDR3 region is CASSVQGAPYNEQFF. The CDR3 DNA is TGTGCCAGCAGCGTTCAGGGGGCCCCCTACAATGAGCAGTTCTTC.

V and J are TRBV5-4 and TRBJ1-5; 10 bases map to TRBD1. Trimming took 0 bases from V and 4 from J; bases not matched to a gene: 4. The CDR3 runs 16 residues. The V gene's germline CDR1 is SGHNT and CDR2 YYREEE (reference sequence). The chain's CDR3 is CASSLGGQGSNQPQHF. CDR3 nucleotide sequence: TGTGCCAGCAGCTTGGGGGGACAGGGGTCGAATCAGCCCCAGCATTTT.

The V gene is TRBV11-3, the J gene TRBJ2-1; TRBD1 is a possible D gene (6 bases). Germline CDR1 SGHNT, CDR2 YENEEA. Trimming cost V 4 bases and J 4 bases, with 8 bases left between them. The CDR3 is 13 residues long. CDR3 nucleotides: TGTGCCAGCAGCTCAGACAGGTACAATGAGCAGTTCTTC. It encodes CASSSDRYNEQFF.

V gene TRBV5-1 combines with J gene TRBJ2-7; weak D call: TRBD1 (6 bases). The CDR3 runs 12 residues. Germline lookup yields CDR1 SGHRS and CDR2 YFSETQ. V was pared by 4 bases and J by 4 bases, with 9 bases between. CDR3 in amino acids: CASSIQGYEQYF. The CDR3 coding sequence is TGCGCCAGCAGCATTCAGGGGTACGAGCAGTACTTC.

The chain couples TRBV19 to TRBJ2-1, with 11 bases fitting TRBD2. Per the germline V gene, CDR1 is LNHDA and CDR2 is SQIVND (reference sequence). V gave up 5 bases and J gave up 0 bases; unmatched junction bases: 6. This CDR3 spans 17 amino acids. The CDR3 DNA reads TGTGCCAGTAGTCAACCGGGACTAGCGGACTCCTACAATGAGCAGTTCTTC. Translation gives CASSQPGLADSYNEQFF.

The chain links TRBV19 to TRBJ2-7, with D possibly matching TRBD1 (5 bases). Germline V CDR1 and CDR2: LNHDA, SQIVND (reference sequence). V was shortened by 7 bases and J by 5 bases, with 15 bases between the two germline ends. CDR3 length: 13 amino acids. CDR3 loop: CASKQTTGHEQYF. In DNA, the CDR3 is TGTGCCAGTAAGCAGACAACAGGCCACGAGCAGTACTTC.

The J gene is TRBJ1-5, the V gene TRBV10-3; D is unresolved. This CDR3 has 15 amino acids. V gave up 4 bases and J gave up 7 bases, with 17 bases separating them. The germline gives CDR1 ENHRY, CDR2 SYGVKD. This chain's CDR3 is CAISVSDRGQQPQHF. The CDR3 DNA reads as TGTGCCATCAGTGTATCGGATCGGGGTCAGCAGCCCCAGCATTTT.

The V gene is TRBV18, the J gene TRBJ2-7; D not certain. The CDR3 totals 13 residues. V was clipped by 0 bases and J by 3 bases, with 6 bases between them. CDR1 and CDR2 (germline): KGHSH, LQKENI. CDR3 bases: TGTGCCAGCTCACCACCGGCTGACTACGAGCAGTACTTC. This gives the protein CASSPPADYEQYF.

The chain is built from TRBV5-4 and TRBJ2-3; TRBD1 matches 9 bases. The J segment lost 6 bases and the V segment lost 3 bases, leaving 8 bases of the junction unmatched. The CDR3 loop spans 15 amino acids. Looked up from germline, CDR1 is SGHNT and CDR2 is YYREEE (reference sequence). The CDR3 region is CASSSGTGLYDTQYF. CDR3 DNA sequence: TGTGCCAGCAGCTCCGGGACAGGGCTATACGATACGCAGTATTTT.

The chain employs TRBV5-4 and TRBJ1-1, with D possibly matching TRBD1 (6 bases). Deletions cut 0 bases from V and 0 bases from J, with 12 bases between. The V gene's germline CDR1 is SGHNT and CDR2 YYREEE (reference sequence). The CDR3 runs to 16 residues. The CDR3, as DNA: TGTGCCAGCAGCTTGGGACAGGTCTCGATGAACACTGAAGCTTTCTTT. It yields the protein CASSLGQVSMNTEAFF.

The table lists this clone with a count of one. The genes are TRBV5-4 and TRBJ1-6; the D is unclear. The V end was cut by 7 bases, the J end by 0 bases, with 8 bases between. The CDR3 totals 14 residues. Germline-derived CDR1 and CDR2 are SGHNT and YYREEE (reference sequence). CDR3 nucleotide sequence: TGTGCCAGCTCTGAGGGCTCCTATAATTCACCCCTCCACTTT. Amino acids: CASSEGSYNSPLHF. Filled out from reference TRBV5-4 and TRBJ1-6, the complete variable domain reads ETGVTQSPTHLIKTRGQQVTLRCSSQSGHNTVSWYQQALGQGPQFIFQYYREEENGRGNFPPRFSGLQFPNYSSELNVNALELDDSALYLCASSEGSYNSPLHFGNGTRLTVT.

The chain carries TRBV2 and TRBJ2-6; D remains unclear. CDR3 size: 13 residues. With 6 bases removed from V and 1 base from J, the gap between germline ends came to 4 bases. From germline, CDR1 is SNHLY and CDR2 FYNNEI. CDR3 sequence (DNA): TGTGCCAGCAGCATTTCTGGGGCCAACGTCCTGACTTTC. Its protein product is CASSISGANVLTF.